This TCR beta chain was sequenced in a study of T cell responses to AZD1222 COVID-19 vaccine (dated by TCRdb to the early 2020s). Regarding the research as a whole: AZD1222 recipients given second doses at about 4 weeks or at about 12 weeks were pooled, since spike-specific TCR depth and breadth were not found to differ between the two schedules. Trial participants were enrolled into age subgroups of 18-55, 56-69 and 70-plus years, which contained roughly 140, 27 and 60 TCR-sequenced participants, respectively. TCR sequencing was performed for more than 230 trial participants, of whom some 200 were given two doses of AZD1222 and around 25 were given two doses of MenACWY control vaccine.

Remarks on this clone: What antigen it recognizes has not been identified. Within one base of it there is no much larger clone, and no base qualities were kept.

Overall study results and their limits: Spike-specific TCR breadth and depth rose significantly after two AZD1222 doses compared with day 0 and with MenACWY recipients. The whole spike protein was spanned by vaccine-associated CD4 TCRs, and dominant responses were seen in regions 160-218 and 743-854. Conclusions about previously exposed vaccinees are limited because only six or seven AZD1222 recipients were SARS-CoV-2 seropositive at baseline. The 56-69-year group was small, and its depth increase did not reach significance, likely because of low power. Reportedly, almost half of the unique spike-specific TCRs recognized epitopes lying outside the regions that are mutated in the B.1.351 and B.1.1.7 variants. Participants were mostly white British, with more females than males. The authors suggested clonal diversity may have been underestimated. Because no day 14 peak-response samples were available, repertoires were characterized only after the peak T cell response.

The CDR3 regions of human TCRbeta chains were analyzed by immunosequencing. In the authors' own workflow: Repertoire TCRs were matched against a reference library of SARS-CoV-2-specific TCRs generated with the MIRA antigen-specificity platform. Breadth was defined as the fraction of unique TCRs that were SARS-CoV-2-associated, and depth was defined as the fraction of total T cells that were SARS-CoV-2-associated. Using the MIRA data, every spike-specific TCR was mapped to the spike region that the TCR reacted to and assigned to either a CD4 or a CD8 class. Log10-transformed breadth and depth values were compared by one-way ANOVA with Sidak's multiple comparisons tests. This immuneACCESS table, as held by TCRdb, lists in-frame sequences with V and J called but not all clones. Of the missing ones, under half trace to an unresolved V gene in checked studies; the others have no known cause. V and J calls and clone size are given by that table; D and trimming were obtained from the DNA. Recorded for this sample are 60,000 or so clones; 75% to 85% of them occurred a single time. About 19% of the sample is held by the ten biggest clonotypes.

The time point label on this specimen signifies: baseline before first vaccination. Vaccinee samples came from UK trials COV001 and COV002, including a single-blind randomized controlled phase 2/3 trial of AZD1222 (ChAdOx1 nCoV-19) in healthy adults. For TCRbeta chain sequencing, PBMC samples from trial participants were taken at day 0 and at day 28 after the second dose. The sequencing used peripheral blood, collected on day 0 of AZD1222 vaccination. This TCR was sampled from an adult in good health.

The sequenced DNA is TGTGCCAGCTCACCACAGACGGGATCGGACCAAGAGACCCAGTACTTC. Protein translation: CASSPQTGSDQETQYF. The chain is made from TRBV18 and TRBJ2-5; the D gene is perhaps TRBD2, from 5 matching bases. Trimming takes 1 base from V and 0 bases from J, and the germline ends sit 12 bases apart. From cysteine to phenylalanine, the CDR3 is 16 amino acids long. Kept here is only the CDR3 DNA, which spans 48 bases and is read in frame from base 1. CDR1 and CDR2 were assigned from the germline V gene as KGHSH and LQKENI.